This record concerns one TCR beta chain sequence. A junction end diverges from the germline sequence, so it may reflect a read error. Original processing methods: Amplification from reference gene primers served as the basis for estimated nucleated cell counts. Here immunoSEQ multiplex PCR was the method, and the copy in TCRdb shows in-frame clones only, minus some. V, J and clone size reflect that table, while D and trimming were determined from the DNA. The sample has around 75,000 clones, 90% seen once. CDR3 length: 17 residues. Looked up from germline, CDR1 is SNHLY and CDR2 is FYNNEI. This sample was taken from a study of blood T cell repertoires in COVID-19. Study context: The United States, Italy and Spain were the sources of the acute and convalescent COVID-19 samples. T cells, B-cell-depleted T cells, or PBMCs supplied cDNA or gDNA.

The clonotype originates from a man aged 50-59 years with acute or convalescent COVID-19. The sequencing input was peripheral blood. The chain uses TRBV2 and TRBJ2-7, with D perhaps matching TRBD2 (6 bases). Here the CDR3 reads CASSKAGWGRGFYEQYF. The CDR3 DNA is TGTGCCAGCAGTAAAGCAGGTTGGGGACGGGGGTTCTACGAGCAGTACTTC.